This TCR beta chain was captured by sequencing in a study of PD-1 blockade in mismatch repair-deficient tumors. About the study: Patients had eleven to twelve mismatch repair-deficient cancer types, all previously treated and progressing.

The data were produced by immunoSEQ multiplex PCR, yet TCRdb's version contains in-frame clones alone and is incomplete. Of about 100,000 clones listed, 65% to 85% are singletons. This clone was seen a handful of times. Its target is not known. General study results and limits: After pembrolizumab, tumor-resident clones rose rapidly, then generally contracted before radiologic responses.

A few pembrolizumab responders had their TCRs sequenced. The starting material was peripheral blood, obtained 30 to 36 weeks after starting pembrolizumab. This TCR came from an adult with mismatch repair-deficient cancer.

As DNA, the CDR3 is TGTGCCAGCAGATCTGGAAACACCATATATTTT. The encoded protein is CASRSGNTIYF. V is TRBV25-1 and J is TRBJ1-3; no definite D call. Germline CDR1 is MGHDK and CDR2 is SYGVNS. V lost 6 bases and J lost 1, with 1 base in between. The length of the CDR3 is 11 residues.